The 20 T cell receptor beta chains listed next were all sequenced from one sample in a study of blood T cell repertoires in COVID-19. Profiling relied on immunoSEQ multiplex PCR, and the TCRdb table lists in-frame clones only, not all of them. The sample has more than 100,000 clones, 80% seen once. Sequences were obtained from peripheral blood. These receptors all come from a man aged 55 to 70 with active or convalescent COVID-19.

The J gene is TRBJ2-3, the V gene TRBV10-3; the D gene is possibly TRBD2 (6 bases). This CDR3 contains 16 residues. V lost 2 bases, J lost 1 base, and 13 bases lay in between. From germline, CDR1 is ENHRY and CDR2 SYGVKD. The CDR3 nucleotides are TGTGCCATCAGTGAGGGGAGGTTCTCTGGCACAGATACGCAGTATTTT. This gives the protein CAISEGRFSGTDTQYF.

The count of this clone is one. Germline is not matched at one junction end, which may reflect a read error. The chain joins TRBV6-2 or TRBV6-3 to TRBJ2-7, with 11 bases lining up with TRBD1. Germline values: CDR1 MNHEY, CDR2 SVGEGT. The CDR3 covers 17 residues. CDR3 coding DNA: TGTGCCAGCAGCTACTTATTCGGGACAGGGGGGTCCTACGAGCAGTACTTC. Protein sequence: CASSYLFGTGGSYEQYF.

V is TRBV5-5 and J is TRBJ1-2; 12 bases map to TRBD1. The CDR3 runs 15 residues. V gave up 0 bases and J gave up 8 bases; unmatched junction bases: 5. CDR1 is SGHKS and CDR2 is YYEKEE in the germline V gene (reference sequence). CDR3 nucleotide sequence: TGTGCCAGCAGCTTGGCCGGGACAGGGGGCGTCGGCTACACCTTC. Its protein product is CASSLAGTGGVGYTF.

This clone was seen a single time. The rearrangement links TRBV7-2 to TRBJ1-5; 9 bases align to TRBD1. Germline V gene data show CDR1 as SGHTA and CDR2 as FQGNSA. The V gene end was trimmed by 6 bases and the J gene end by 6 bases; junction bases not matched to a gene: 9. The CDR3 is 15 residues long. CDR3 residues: CASRPDRGGFQPQHF. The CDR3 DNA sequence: TGTGCCAGCAGACCGGACAGGGGAGGGTTTCAGCCCCAGCATTTT.

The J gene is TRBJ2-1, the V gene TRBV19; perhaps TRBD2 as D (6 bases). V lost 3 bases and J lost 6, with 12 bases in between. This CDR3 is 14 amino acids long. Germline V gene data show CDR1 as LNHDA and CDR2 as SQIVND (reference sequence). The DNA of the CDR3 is TGTGCCAGTAGTATCCTAGGAGGGAGCAATGAGCAGTTCTTC. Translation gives CASSILGGSNEQFF.

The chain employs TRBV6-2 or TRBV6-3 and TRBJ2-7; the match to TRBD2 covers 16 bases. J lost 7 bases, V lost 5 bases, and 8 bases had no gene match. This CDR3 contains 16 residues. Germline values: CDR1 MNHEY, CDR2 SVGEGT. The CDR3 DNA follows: TGTGCCAGCAGTCAGACCTCGGGACTAGCGGGAGGGGAGCAGTACTTC. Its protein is CASSQTSGLAGGEQYF.

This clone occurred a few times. The CDR3 coding sequence is TGTGCCACTAAAACCTCCTACAATGAGCAGTTCTTC. This codes for CATKTSYNEQFF. The J gene is TRBJ2-1, the V gene TRBV6-5; the D is unclear. This CDR3 contains 12 residues. CDR1 is MNHEY, CDR2 SVGAGI, per germline. V lost 10 bases, J lost 0 bases, and 7 bases lay in between.

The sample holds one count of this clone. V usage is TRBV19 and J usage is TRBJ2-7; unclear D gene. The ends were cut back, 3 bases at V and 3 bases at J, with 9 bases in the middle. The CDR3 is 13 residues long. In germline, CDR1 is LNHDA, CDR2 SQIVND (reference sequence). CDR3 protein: CASSIYTSYEQYF. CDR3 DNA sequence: TGTGCCAGTAGTATTTATACCAGCTACGAGCAGTACTTC. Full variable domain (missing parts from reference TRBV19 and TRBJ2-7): DGGITQSPKYLFRKEGQNVTLSCEQNLNHDAMYWYRQDPGQGLRLIYYSQIVNDFQKGDIAEGYSVSREKKESFPLTVTSAQKNPTAFYLCASSIYTSYEQYFGPGTRLTVT.

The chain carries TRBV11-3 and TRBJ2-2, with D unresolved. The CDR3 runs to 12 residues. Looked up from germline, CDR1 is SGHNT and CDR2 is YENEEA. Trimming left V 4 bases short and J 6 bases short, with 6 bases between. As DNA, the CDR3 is TGTGCCAGCAGCTCCCCCTCCGGGGAGCTGTTTTTT. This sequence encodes CASSSPSGELFF.

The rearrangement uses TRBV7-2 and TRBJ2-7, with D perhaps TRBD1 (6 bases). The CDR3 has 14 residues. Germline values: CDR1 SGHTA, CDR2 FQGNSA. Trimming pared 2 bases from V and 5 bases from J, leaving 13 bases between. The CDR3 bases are TGTGCCAGCAGCTTATCTCAGGGGCGCCACGAGCAGTACTTC. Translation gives CASSLSQGRHEQYF. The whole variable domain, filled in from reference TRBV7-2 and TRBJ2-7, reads GAGVSQSPSNKVTEKGKDVELRCDPISGHTALYWYRQSLGQGLEFLIYFQGNSAPDKSGLPSDRFSAERTGGSVSTLTIQRTQQEDSAVYLCASSLSQGRHEQYFGPGTRLTVT.

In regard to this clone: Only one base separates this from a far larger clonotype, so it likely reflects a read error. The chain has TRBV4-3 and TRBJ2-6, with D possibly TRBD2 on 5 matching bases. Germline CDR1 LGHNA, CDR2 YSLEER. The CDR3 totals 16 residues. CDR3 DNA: TGCGCCCGCAGCCAAGACGGCCGAGGGGGGGCCAACGTCCTGACTTTC. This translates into CARSQDGRGGANVLTF.

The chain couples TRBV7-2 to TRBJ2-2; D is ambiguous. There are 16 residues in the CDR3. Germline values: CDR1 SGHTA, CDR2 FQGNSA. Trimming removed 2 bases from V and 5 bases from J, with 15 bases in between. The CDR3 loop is CASSLTWSRETGELFF. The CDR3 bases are TGTGCCAGCAGCTTAACCTGGTCCCGAGAGACCGGGGAGCTGTTTTTT.

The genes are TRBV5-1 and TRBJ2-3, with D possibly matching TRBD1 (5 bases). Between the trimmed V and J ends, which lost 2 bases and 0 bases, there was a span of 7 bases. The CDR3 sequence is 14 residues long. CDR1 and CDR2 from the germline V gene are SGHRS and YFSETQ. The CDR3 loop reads CASSLQESTDTQYF. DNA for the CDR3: TGCGCCAGCAGCTTACAGGAGAGCACAGATACGCAGTATTTT.

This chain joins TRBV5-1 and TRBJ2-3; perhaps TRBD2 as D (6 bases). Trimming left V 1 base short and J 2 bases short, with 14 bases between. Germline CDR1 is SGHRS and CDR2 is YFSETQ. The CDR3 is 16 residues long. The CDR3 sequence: CASSLSISGYTDTQYF. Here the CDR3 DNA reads TGCGCCAGCAGCTTGTCTATTAGCGGCTACACAGATACGCAGTATTTT.

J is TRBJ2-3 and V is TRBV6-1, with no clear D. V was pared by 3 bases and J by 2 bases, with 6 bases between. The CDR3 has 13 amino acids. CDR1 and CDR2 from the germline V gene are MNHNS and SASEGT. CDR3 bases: TGTGCCAGCAGTGACGGGTACACAGATACGCAGTATTTT. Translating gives CASSDGYTDTQYF.

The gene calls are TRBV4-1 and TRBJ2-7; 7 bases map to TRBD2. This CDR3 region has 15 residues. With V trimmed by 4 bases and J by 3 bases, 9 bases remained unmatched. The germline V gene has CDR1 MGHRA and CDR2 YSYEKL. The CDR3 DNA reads TGCGCCAGCAGCCTAACCTCGGGACTAAACTACGAGCAGTACTTC. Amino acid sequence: CASSLTSGLNYEQYF.

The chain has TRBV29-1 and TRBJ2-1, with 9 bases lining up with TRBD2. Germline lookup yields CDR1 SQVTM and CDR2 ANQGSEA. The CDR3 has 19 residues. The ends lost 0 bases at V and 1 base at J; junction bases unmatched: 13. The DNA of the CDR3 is TGCAGCGTTGAAGAAGGGCTAGCGGGAACGGCGGGTTCCTACAATGAGCAGTTCTTC. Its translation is CSVEEGLAGTAGSYNEQFF.

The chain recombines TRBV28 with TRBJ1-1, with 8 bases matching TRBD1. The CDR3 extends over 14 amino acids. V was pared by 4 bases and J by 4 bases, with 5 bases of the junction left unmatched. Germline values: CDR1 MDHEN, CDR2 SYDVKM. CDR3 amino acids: CASSSPTGATEAFF. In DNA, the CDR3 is TGTGCCAGCAGTTCGCCGACAGGGGCCACTGAAGCTTTCTTT.

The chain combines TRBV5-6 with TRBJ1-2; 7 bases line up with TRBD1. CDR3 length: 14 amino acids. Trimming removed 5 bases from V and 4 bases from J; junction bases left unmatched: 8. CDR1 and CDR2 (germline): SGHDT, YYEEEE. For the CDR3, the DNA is TGTGCCAGCAGTCGTTTCGACAGGGCCTATGGCTACACCTTC. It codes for CASSRFDRAYGYTF. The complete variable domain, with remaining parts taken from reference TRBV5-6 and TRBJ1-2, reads DAGVTQSPTHLIKTRGQQVTLRCSPKSGHDTVSWYQQALGQGPQFIFQYYEEEERQRGNFPDRFSGHQFPNYSSELNVNALLLGDSALYLCASSRFDRAYGYTFGSGTRLTVV.

The CDR3 DNA sequence: TGCGCCAGCAGCTTGGCGGGACAGGACTACGAGCAGTACTTC. Translating gives CASSLAGQDYEQYF. V usage is TRBV5-1 and J usage is TRBJ2-7; 8 bases align to TRBD1. V was clipped by 0 bases and J by 3 bases; unmatched bases: 2. Germline V gene data show CDR1 as SGHRS and CDR2 as YFSETQ. The CDR3 is 14 amino acids.